These T cell receptor beta chains were read from a single sample in a study of cytomegalovirus exposure and HLA in healthy donors. Sequencing was performed with immunoSEQ multiplex PCR; in TCRdb, only in-frame clones are kept and a portion is missing. The profile shows 180,000 or so clones, 60% to 85% of them singletons. The sequenced material came from PBMCs. The receptors originated from a female donor in good health and CMV-seronegative. Each CDR3 is given with its conserved first and last residue. Each record gives: J gene, D gene, V gene, clone size, CDR3 DNA, CDR3 protein. D genes are given only for firm matches. Size is stated for part of the rows, as once, few or many counts, or as a class when the clone is expanded.

TRBJ2-7,TRBD1,TRBV10-2,-,TGCGCCTCCCGGGACAGAGCCTACGAGCAGTACTTC,CASRDRAYEQYF
TRBJ1-4,-,TRBV19,few,TGTGCCAGTAGATCTCTGGAGACCGCAGAAAAACTGTTTTTT,CASRSLETAEKLFF
TRBJ1-2,-,TRBV11-2,-,TGTGCCAGCAGCTTAAGCGGTAGTTTCGGCAGCGGGTATGGCTACACCTTC,CASSLSGSFGSGYGYTF
TRBJ1-2,-,TRBV5-4,-,TGTGCCAGCAGCTTGGTCCAGGGTATTGCTGGCTACACCTTC,CASSLVQGIAGYTF
TRBJ1-1,-,TRBV27,-,TGTGCCAGCAGTTTCACTCGGACTTTCGCGAACACTGAAGCTTTCTTT,CASSFTRTFANTEAFF
TRBJ1-1,TRBD1,TRBV14,-,TGTGCCAGCAGCCTGGACAGGGGCCATGAAGCTTTCTTT,CASSLDRGHEAFF
TRBJ2-7,-,TRBV19,-,TGTGCCAGTAGCACCCAGGGTCCCTACGAGCAGTACTTC,CASSTQGPYEQYF
TRBJ1-2,TRBD1,TRBV30,-,TGTGCCTGGAGTGCCGGGACAGCGAGCGTTGCGAACTATGGCTACACCTTC,CAWSAGTASVANYGYTF
TRBJ1-3,TRBD1,TRBV5-4,-,TGTGCCAGCAGCTTATCCGGGACAGGGATAGACACCATATATTTT,CASSLSGTGIDTIYF
TRBJ2-3,-,TRBV9,-,TGTGCCAGCAGCGCTCGGGTGACTAGCACAGATACGCAGTATTTT,CASSARVTSTDTQYF
TRBJ2-7,TRBD1,TRBV11-1,-,TGTGCCAGCAGCCGGGACAGCGCTTCCTACGAGCAGTACTTC,CASSRDSASYEQYF
TRBJ1-2,-,TRBV6-5,-,TGTGCCAGCAAAATGGAGGGGTTTAGAGGCTACACCTTC,CASKMEGFRGYTF
TRBJ2-7,TRBD2,TRBV6-5,-,TGTGCCAGCGTAACGGGACTAGCGGAACCCTACGAGCAGTACTTC,CASVTGLAEPYEQYF
TRBJ2-5,TRBD2,TRBV5-4,-,TGTGCCAGCAGCTTGGGACTAGCGCAAGAGACCCAGTACTTC,CASSLGLAQETQYF
TRBJ2-7,TRBD1,TRBV30,few,TGTGCCTGGAGCGCCGGGACAGGGGTCGCCTACGAGCAGTACTTC,CAWSAGTGVAYEQYF
TRBJ2-7,-,TRBV28,-,TGTGCCAGCAATTATCAGGGGTCCTACGAGCAGTACTTC,CASNYQGSYEQYF
TRBJ1-1,-,TRBV7-9,-,TGTGCCAGCAGCTCAGGAGGGAAGACTGAAGCTTTCTTT,CASSSGGKTEAFF
TRBJ1-5,-,TRBV7-9,-,TGTGCCAGCAGCTTAAAGCTCAGCGGGCTCGGAGGGGGCAATCAGCCCCAGCATTTT,CASSLKLSGLGGGNQPQHF
TRBJ2-2,-,TRBV9,-,TGTGCCAGCAGCCCAGGCCGACCGGGGGAGCTGTTTTTT,CASSPGRPGELFF
TRBJ1-2,-,TRBV18,-,TGTGCCAGCTCACCACTGCAGGCCCCCAACGGCTACACCTTC,CASSPLQAPNGYTF
TRBJ2-1,TRBD2,TRBV30,-,TGTGCCTGGAGTGTTGGTCTAGCGGAAGGGAACCAGTTCTTC,CAWSVGLAEGNQFF
TRBJ1-2,TRBD1,TRBV5-1,-,TGCGCCAGCAGCACTCGACAGGGATATGGCTACACCTTC,CASSTRQGYGYTF
TRBJ2-2,TRBD2,TRBV9,-,TGTGCCAGCAGCGTAGGGGTAGCGGGAGGGAACACCGGGGAGCTGTTTTTT,CASSVGVAGGNTGELFF
TRBJ2-6,-,TRBV11-2,-,TGTGCCAGCAGCCCAGGAGGCTCTGGGGCCAACGTCCTGACTTTC,CASSPGGSGANVLTF
TRBJ1-4,-,TRBV9,-,TGTGCCAGCAGCGTCAGCCAGGGTGGCGAAAAACTGTTTTTT,CASSVSQGGEKLFF
TRBJ2-5,TRBD1,TRBV6-1,few,TGTGCCAGCAGAGCGACCGGGACAGGGGGAGAGACCCAGTACTTC,CASRATGTGGETQYF
TRBJ2-1,TRBD1,TRBV25-1,-,TGTGCCAGCTCCTACCAGGGGGCCCTCGTCATTCCCTACAATGAGCAGTTCTTC,CASSYQGALVIPYNEQFF
TRBJ2-1,TRBD2,TRBV6-5,-,TGTGCCAGCAGTTTAGCTAGCGGGGGTAGCTACAATGAGCAGTTCTTC,CASSLASGGSYNEQFF
TRBJ1-5,-,TRBV7-8,-,TGTGCCAGCAGCTTAGACAGAAATCAGCCCCAGCATTTT,CASSLDRNQPQHF
TRBJ2-2,-,TRBV6-1,-,TGTGCCAGCAGAGGGGGACAAACGAACACCGGGGAGCTGTTTTTT,CASRGGQTNTGELFF
TRBJ2-5,-,TRBV15,-,TGTGCCACCAGGCTCCGGGGGACCCAGTACTTC,CATRLRGTQYF
TRBJ2-2,TRBD2,TRBV5-4,-,TGTGCCAGCAGCCCCAGCGCGGGAGGTAACACCGGGGAGCTGTTTTTT,CASSPSAGGNTGELFF
TRBJ2-3,-,TRBV6-7,-,TGTGCCAGCAGTTATTTCCCACCAGTAGCGACGGGGGACCTAGATACGCAGTATTTT,CASSYFPPVATGDLDTQYF
TRBJ1-5,TRBD1,TRBV2,-,TGTGCCAGCAGAGGGACAGGGTATAGCAATCAGCCCCAGCATTTT,CASRGTGYSNQPQHF
TRBJ2-2,-,TRBV7-8,-,TGTGCCAGCAGCTCCCTGACGGGGAGCACCGGGGAGCTGTTTTTT,CASSSLTGSTGELFF
TRBJ2-7,-,TRBV27,few,TGTGCCAGCAGCCCCAACTACGAGCAGTACTTC,CASSPNYEQYF
TRBJ1-5,-,TRBV6-6,-,TGTGCCAGCAGTTACTCGGGGGGTAGTCAGCCCCAGCATTTT,CASSYSGGSQPQHF
TRBJ1-2,-,TRBV25-1,once,TGTGCCAGCAGTGAGCGACAGAACTATGGCTACACCTTC,CASSERQNYGYTF
TRBJ1-1,-,TRBV28,-,TGTGCCAGCACCTTCTCTCGGGGGGGCAGGGATGAAGCTTTCTTT,CASTFSRGGRDEAFF
TRBJ2-1,TRBD1,TRBV29-1,-,TGCAGCGTTACCCCTTCCCGGGACAGGGGCGGGAATGAGCAGTTCTTC,CSVTPSRDRGGNEQFF